The clone carrying this T cell receptor beta chain was picked up many times. The sample originates from a study of T cells in Graves' hyperthyroidism and ophthalmopathy. Diagnoses used clinical symptoms, serum thyroxine and TRAb, thyroid ultrasound and orbital computed tomography. There were TCR beta CDR3 regions amplified from RNA transcripts. TCR CDR3 regions were first amplified by RT-PCR with HTBI primers. TCRdb re-derived calls from the multiplex PCR reads in MiXCR, one entry per CDR3 protein. The sample has a few hundred thousand distinct CDR3 sequences, roughly 15% seen once. V shed 6 bases and J shed 5 bases, with 13 bases lying between them. From germline, CDR1 is KGHSH and CDR2 LQKENI. This CDR3 region has 13 residues.

Material: blood. The clonotype originates from a woman aged 25-40 years with Graves' ophthalmopathy. The chain is built from TRBV18 and TRBJ2-5; either TRBD1 or TRBD2 may fit D (5 bases each). CDR3 nucleotide sequence: TGTGCCAGCTCCCCGGGGACCCTGGAGACCCAGTACTTC. Translation gives CASSPGTLETQYF.